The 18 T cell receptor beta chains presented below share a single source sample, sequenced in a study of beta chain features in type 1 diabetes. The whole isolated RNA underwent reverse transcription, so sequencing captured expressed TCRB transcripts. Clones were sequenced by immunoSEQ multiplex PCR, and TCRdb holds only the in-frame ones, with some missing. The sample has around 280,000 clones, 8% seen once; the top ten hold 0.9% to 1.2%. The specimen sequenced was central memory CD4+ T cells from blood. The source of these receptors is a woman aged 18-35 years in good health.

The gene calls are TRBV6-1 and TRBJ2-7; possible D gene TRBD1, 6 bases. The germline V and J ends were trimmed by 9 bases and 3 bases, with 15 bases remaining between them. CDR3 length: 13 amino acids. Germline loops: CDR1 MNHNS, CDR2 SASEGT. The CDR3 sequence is CASRRDILYEQYV. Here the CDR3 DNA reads TGTGCCAGTCGCCGGGACATACTCTACGAGCAGTACGTC.

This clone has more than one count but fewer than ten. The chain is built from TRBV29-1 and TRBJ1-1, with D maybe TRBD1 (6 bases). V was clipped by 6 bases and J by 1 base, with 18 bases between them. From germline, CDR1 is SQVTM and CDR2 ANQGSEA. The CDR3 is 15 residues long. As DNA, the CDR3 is TGCAGCGTCCGGCTGATACAGGGAGGGAACACTGAAGCTTTCTTT. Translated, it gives CSVRLIQGGNTEAFF.

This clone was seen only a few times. CDR3 residues: CASSQDLAIYYGYTF. Written as DNA, the CDR3 is TGCGCCAGCAGCCAAGATCTGGCCATCTACTATGGCTACACCTTC. The chain carries TRBV4-1 and TRBJ1-2; D ambiguous. V lost 0 bases and J 3 bases, leaving 11 bases between the germline ends. Germline V gene lookup returns CDR1 MGHRA and CDR2 YSYEKL. CDR3 length: 15 residues.

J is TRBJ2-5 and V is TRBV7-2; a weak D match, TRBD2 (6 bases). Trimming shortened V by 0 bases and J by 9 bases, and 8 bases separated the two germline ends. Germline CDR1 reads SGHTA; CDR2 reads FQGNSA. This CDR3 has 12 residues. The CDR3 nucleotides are TGTGCCAGCAGCTTAGCGACGGGGGCCCAGTACTTC. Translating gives CASSLATGAQYF. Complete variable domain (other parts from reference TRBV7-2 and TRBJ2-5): GAGVSQSPSNKVTEKGKDVELRCDPISGHTALYWYRQSLGQGLEFLIYFQGNSAPDKSGLPSDRFSAERTGGSVSTLTIQRTQQEDSAVYLCASSLATGAQYFGPGTRLLVL.

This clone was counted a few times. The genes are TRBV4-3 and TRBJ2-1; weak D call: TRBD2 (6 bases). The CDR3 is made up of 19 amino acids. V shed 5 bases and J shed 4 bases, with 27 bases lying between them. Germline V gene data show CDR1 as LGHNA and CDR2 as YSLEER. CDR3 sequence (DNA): TGCGCCAGCAGCGCCCGATTCCGGGACTCCTTACCTCTTTACAATGAGCAGTTCTTC. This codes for CASSARFRDSLPLYNEQFF.

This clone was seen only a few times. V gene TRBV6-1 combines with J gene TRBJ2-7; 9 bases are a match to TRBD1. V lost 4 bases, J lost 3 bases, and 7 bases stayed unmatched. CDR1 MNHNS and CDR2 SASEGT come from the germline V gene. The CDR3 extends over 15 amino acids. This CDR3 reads CASSADRGTVYEQYV. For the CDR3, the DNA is TGTGCCAGCAGTGCTGACAGGGGGACGGTCTACGAGCAGTACGTC.

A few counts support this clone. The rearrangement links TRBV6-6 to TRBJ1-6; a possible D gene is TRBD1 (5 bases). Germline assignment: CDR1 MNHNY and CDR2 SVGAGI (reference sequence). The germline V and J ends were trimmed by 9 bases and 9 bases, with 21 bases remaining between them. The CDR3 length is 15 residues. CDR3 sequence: CARYPSGQGRSPLHF. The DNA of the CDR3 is TGTGCCAGATATCCCTCGGGGCAGGGCCGTTCACCCCTCCACTTT.

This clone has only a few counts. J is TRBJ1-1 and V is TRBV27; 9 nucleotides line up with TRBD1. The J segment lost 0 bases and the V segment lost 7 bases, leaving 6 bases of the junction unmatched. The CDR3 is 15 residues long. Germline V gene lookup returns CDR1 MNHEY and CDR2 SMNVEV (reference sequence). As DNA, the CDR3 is TGTGCCAGCACCGGGACAGGGAGGATGAACACTGAAGCTTTCTTT. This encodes CASTGTGRMNTEAFF.

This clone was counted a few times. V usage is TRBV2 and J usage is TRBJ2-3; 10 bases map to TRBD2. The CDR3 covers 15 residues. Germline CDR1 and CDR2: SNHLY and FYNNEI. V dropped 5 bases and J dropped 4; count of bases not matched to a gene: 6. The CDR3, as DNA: TGTGCCAGCAGTCTAGCGGGAGTAGTGTCAGATACGCAGTATTTT. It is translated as CASSLAGVVSDTQYF.

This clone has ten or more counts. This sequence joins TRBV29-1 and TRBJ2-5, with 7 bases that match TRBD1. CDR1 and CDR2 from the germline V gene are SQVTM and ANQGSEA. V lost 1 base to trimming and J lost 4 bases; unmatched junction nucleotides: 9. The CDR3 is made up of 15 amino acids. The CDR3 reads CSVEGGDRAPETQYF. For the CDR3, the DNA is TGCAGCGTTGAAGGCGGAGACAGGGCCCCAGAGACCCAGTACTTC. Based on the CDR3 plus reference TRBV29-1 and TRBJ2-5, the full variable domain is SAVISQKPSRDICQRGTSLTIQCQVDSQVTMMFWYRQQPGQSLTLIATANQGSEATYESGFVIDKFPISRPNLTFSTLTVSNMSPEDSSIYLCSVEGGDRAPETQYFGPGTRLLVL.

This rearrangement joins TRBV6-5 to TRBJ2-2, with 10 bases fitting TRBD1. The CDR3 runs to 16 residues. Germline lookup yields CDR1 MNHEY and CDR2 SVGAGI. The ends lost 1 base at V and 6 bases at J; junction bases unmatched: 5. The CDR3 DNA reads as TGTGCCAGCAGTTACTTGGACAGGGGGTCGGCCGGGGAGCTGTTTTTT. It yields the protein CASSYLDRGSAGELFF.

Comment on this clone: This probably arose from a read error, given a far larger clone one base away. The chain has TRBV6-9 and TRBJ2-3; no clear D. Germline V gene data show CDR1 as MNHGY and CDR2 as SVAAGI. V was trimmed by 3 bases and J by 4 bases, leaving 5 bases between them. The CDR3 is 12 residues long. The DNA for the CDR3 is TGTGCCAGCAGTTACGGTCCAGATACGCAGTATTTT. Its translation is CASSYGPDTQYF.

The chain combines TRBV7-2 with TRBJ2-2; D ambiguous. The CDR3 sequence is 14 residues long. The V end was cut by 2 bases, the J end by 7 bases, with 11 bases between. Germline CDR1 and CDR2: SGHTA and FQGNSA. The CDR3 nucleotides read TGTGCCAGCAGCTTAAACCGAGTAGTCGGGGAGCTGTTTTTT. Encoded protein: CASSLNRVVGELFF.

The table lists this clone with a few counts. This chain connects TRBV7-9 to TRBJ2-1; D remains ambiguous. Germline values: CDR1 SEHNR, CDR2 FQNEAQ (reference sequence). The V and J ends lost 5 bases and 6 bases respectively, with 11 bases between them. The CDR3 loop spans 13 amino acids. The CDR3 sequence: CASSPRRFNEQFF. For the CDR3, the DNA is TGTGCCAGCAGCCCCCGGCGGTTCAATGAGCAGTTCTTC.

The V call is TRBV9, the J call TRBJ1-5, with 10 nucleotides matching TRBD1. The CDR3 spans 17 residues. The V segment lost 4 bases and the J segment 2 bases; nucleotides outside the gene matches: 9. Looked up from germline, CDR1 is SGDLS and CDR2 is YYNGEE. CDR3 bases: TGTGCCAGCAGCCCCGAGACAGGGGGCGCGGGCAATCAGCCCCAGCATTTT. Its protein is CASSPETGGAGNQPQHF. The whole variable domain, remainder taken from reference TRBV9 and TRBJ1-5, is DSGVTQTPKHLITATGQRVTLRCSPRSGDLSVYWYQQSLDQGLQFLIQYYNGEERAKGNILERFSAQQFPDLHSELNLSSLELGDSALYFCASSPETGGAGNQPQHFGDGTRLSIL.

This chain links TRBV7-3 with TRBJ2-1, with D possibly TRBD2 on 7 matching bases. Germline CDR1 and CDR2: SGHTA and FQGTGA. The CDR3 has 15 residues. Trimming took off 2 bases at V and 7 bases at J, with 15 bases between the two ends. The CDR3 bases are TGTGCCAGCAGCTTAGGTTGGGAGGGACATAATGAGCAGTTCTTC. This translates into CASSLGWEGHNEQFF.

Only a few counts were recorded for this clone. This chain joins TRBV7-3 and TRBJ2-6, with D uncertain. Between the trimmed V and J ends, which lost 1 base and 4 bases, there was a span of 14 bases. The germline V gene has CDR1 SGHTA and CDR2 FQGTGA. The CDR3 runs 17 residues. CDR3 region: CASSLMIGRTGANVLTF. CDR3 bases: TGTGCCAGCAGCTTAATGATCGGGCGGACCGGGGCCAACGTCCTGACTTTC.

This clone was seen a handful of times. The CDR3 region is CSAGQPQETQYF. The CDR3 coding sequence is TGCAGCGCGGGACAGCCCCAAGAGACCCAGTACTTC. The chain couples TRBV29-1 to TRBJ2-5; 7 bases align to TRBD1. CDR3 length: 12 amino acids. The V gene's germline CDR1 is SQVTM and CDR2 ANQGSEA. Trimming at V came to 7 bases and at J to 1 base, leaving 3 bases not matched to a gene.